A few counts support the clone carrying this TCR beta chain. What it recognizes is unknown. This sample was included in a study of T-cell reconstitution after alpha-beta-depleted transplantation in children. Study conclusions and caveats: For some patients, TCRbeta diversity was high at day 60 because of recipient T cells and thymic progenitors that survived. From newly produced T cells came most of the T-cell counts and diversity one year after transplant. Reportedly, roughly two months post-transplant, alpha-beta T cells arose from several hundred expanded graft clones.

The CDR3 sequence is 15 residues long. Germline CDR1 and CDR2: SGHRS and YFSETQ. Trimming pared 2 bases from V and 2 bases from J, leaving 13 bases between. Unique molecular identifiers were incorporated during preparation of the TCRbeta library. One entry per CDR3 protein, called by TCRdb with MiXCR from the PCR reads. Found here are more than 90,000 distinct CDR3 sequences, about a tenth of them singletons; the top ten hold less than 35%. The chain is built from TRBV5-1 and TRBJ1-1; D gene uncertain. This sequence originates from a boy aged 2-9 years with acute lymphoblastic leukemia, due to receive a stem cell transplant. The sample consisted of PBMCs, taken before TCRalphabeta/CD19-depleted stem cell transplant. CDR3 sequence (DNA): TGCGCCAGCAGCTTTGAGAGACTGACAAACACTGAAGCTTTCTTT. This codes for CASSFERLTNTEAFF.